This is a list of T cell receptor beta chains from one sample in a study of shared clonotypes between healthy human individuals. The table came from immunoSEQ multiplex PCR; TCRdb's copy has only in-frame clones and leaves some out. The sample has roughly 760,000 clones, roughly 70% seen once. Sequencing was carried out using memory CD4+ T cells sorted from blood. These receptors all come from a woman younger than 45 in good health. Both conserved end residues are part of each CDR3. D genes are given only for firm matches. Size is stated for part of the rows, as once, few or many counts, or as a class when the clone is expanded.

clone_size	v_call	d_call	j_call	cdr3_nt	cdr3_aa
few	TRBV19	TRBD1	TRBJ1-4	TGTGCCAGCCGACAGGGAGGCGCCGAAAAACTGTTTTTT	CASRQGGAEKLFF
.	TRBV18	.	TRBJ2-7	TGTGCCAGCTCACCCGACAGTCCCTACGAGCAGTACTTC	CASSPDSPYEQYF
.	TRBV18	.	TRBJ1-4	TGTGCCAGCTCACCACCGACACTAGGGCCGGGTGAAAAACTGTTTTTT	CASSPPTLGPGEKLFF
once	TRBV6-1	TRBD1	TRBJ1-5	TGTGCCAGCAGTGTGGACAGGTCCCAGCATTTT	CASSVDRSQHF
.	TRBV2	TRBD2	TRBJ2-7	TGTGCCAGCACCCCGGGACTAGCGGGACGTCGGTACGAGCAGTACTTC	CASTPGLAGRRYEQYF
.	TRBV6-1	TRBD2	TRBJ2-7	TGTGCCAGCAGTGAACTAGCTAGCGGACCTTACGAGCAGTACTTC	CASSELASGPYEQYF
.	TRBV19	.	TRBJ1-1	TGTGCCAGTAGTATCGGCGGCAGATCGAACACTGAAGCTTTCTTT	CASSIGGRSNTEAFF
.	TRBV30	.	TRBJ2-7	TGTGCCTGGAGCCTTGGATCCAGGGATAGTTACTTC	CAWSLGSRDSYF
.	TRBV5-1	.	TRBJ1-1	TGCGCCAGCAGCTTGAAAGGGTTGCCGAACACTGAAGCTTTCTTT	CASSLKGLPNTEAFF
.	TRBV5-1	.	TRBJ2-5	TGCGCCAGCTCACAGGGATTTGCGGAGACCCAGTACTTC	CASSQGFAETQYF
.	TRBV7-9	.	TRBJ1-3	TGTGCCAGCAGCGGGAACACCATATATTTT	CASSGNTIYF
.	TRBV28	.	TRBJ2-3	TGTGCCAGCAGTTCGACAGCAGCCACAGATACGCAGTATTTT	CASSSTAATDTQYF
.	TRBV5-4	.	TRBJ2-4	TGTGCCAGCAGCTTCGCCGGAGGGGCGGACATTCAGTACTTC	CASSFAGGADIQYF
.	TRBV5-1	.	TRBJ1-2	TGCGCCAGCAGCGCAAACAGGGATAACTATGGCTACACCTTC	CASSANRDNYGYTF
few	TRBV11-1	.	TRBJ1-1	TGTGCCAGCAGCCCACAACGCGACACTGAAGCTTTCTTT	CASSPQRDTEAFF
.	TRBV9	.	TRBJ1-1	TGTGCCAGCAGCGTAGGTTCTGTTGGGGTGCTGATCACTGAAGCTTTCTTT	CASSVGSVGVLITEAFF
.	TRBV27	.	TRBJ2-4	TGTGCCAGCAGTTCGATTCACCGGGGGGCGGCCAAAAACATTCAGTACTTC	CASSSIHRGAAKNIQYF
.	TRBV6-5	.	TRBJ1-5	TGTGCCAGCAGCCAGGCGGGGGTAGAGCAGCCCCAGCATTTT	CASSQAGVEQPQHF